The rows below give T cell receptor beta chains drawn from one sample of a study of T-cell memory formation after mild COVID-19. TCRdb called the 5' RACE reads again in MiXCR, with one record for every CDR3 protein. The sample carries about 360,000 distinct CDR3 sequences, roughly 14% recorded once. What was sequenced was PBMCs or a T cell subset sorted from them (not recorded which). The receptor set was obtained from a man between 18 and 29 years old who had mild COVID-19 (a few samples of this study predate the infection). Cell type and time point are not known. Both conserved end residues are part of each CDR3. D genes are given only for firm matches. Clone sizes are given selectively: once, few, many, or a class where the clone is expanded.

cdr3_nt cdr3_aa j_call v_call clone_size d_call
TGTGCCAGCAGGCGGCACAATGAGCAGTTCTTC CASRRHNEQFF TRBJ2-1 TRBV6-2/TRBV6-3 many .
TGTGCCAGCAGCATTAACAGCGGGGACACTGAAGCTTTCTTT CASSINSGDTEAFF TRBJ1-1 TRBV11-1 . .
TGCAGTGCTAGTGGGGGTCTGTACAATGAGCAGTTCTTC CSASGGLYNEQFF TRBJ2-1 TRBV20-1 many .
TGTGCCAGCAGCCAAGTGGCGCGTACTGAGCAGTTCTTC CASSQVARTEQFF TRBJ2-1 TRBV3-2 . .
TGTGCCAGCAGGGACGGACTAGCGGGGAACCAAGAGACCCAGTACTTC CASRDGLAGNQETQYF TRBJ2-5 TRBV2 few TRBD2
TGTGCCAGCAGCTCCCCCTTTGCGCTCGGCACAGATACGCAGTATTTT CASSSPFALGTDTQYF TRBJ2-3 TRBV11-2 few .
TGTGCCGTTGGGGCTAGGCGAGAGACCCAGTACTTC CAVGARRETQYF TRBJ2-5 TRBV10-3 . .
TGCGCCAGCAGCCAAGATTGGGTCCGACCGATCCCGGACACCGGGGAGCTGTTTTTT CASSQDWVRPIPDTGELFF TRBJ2-2 TRBV4-3 few .
TGTGCCAGCTCCGGAGTCCCGGGGTTGAACTATGGCTACACCTTC CASSGVPGLNYGYTF TRBJ1-2 TRBV7-2 . .
TGCAGCGTTGAAGAGTTCGGAAACATTCAGTACTTC CSVEEFGNIQYF TRBJ2-4 TRBV29-1 . .
TGTGCCAGCGGATCCCGGACAGGGGCGCTCATGAACACTGAAGCTTTCTTT CASGSRTGALMNTEAFF TRBJ1-1 TRBV27 . TRBD1
TGTGCCAGCTCACCAAGAACTCTGGTAGCTGCCGGGACAGGGAATGATGAAGCTTTCTTT CASSPRTLVAAGTGNDEAFF TRBJ1-1 TRBV18 few TRBD1
TGTGCCAGCAGCTTGGAGTCGGGGGCCGAAGCTTTCTTT CASSLESGAEAFF TRBJ1-1 TRBV5-4 . .
TGTGCCAGCTCACTGTGGGACACGAACACTGAAGCTTTCTTT CASSLWDTNTEAFF TRBJ1-1 TRBV18 . .
TGTGCCAGCAGCTTAAGTGCCTTACACCAAGAGACCCAGTACTTC CASSLSALHQETQYF TRBJ2-5 TRBV13 . .
TGCAGCGTAGTAGAGAGTGGCAATGAAAAACTGTTTTTT CSVVESGNEKLFF TRBJ1-4 TRBV29-1 . .
TGCGCCAGCAGCCCCAGTGGAAGCACAGATACGCAGTATTTT CASSPSGSTDTQYF TRBJ2-3 TRBV7-2 many .
TGTGCTAAGGAGAACCTTTCATATAATTCACCCCTCCACTTT CAKENLSYNSPLHF TRBJ1-6 TRBV28 few .
TGTGCCAGCAGTTTATCCGGCGGGGGGGCTAGCTATGAGCAGTTCTTC CASSLSGGGASYEQFF TRBJ2-1 TRBV27 few TRBD2
TGCGCCAGCAGTCCCGGGACACCGTTAGACTACACCTTC CASSPGTPLDYTF TRBJ1-2 TRBV5-1 few .
TGTGCCAGCAGCCTAATCCCGAACACTGAAGCTTTCTTT CASSLIPNTEAFF TRBJ1-1 TRBV11-3 few .
TGCGCCAGCAGCCAAACAACTGCGGGGGCAAACACCGGGGAGCTGTTTTTT CASSQTTAGANTGELFF TRBJ2-2 TRBV5-1 many .
TGTGCCAGCAGTTCCGGTAATGAAAAACTGTTTTTT CASSSGNEKLFF TRBJ1-4 TRBV12-3/TRBV12-4 few .
TGTGCCAGCACCTTCCGAGGCTCCAGGGAGGCCACCTTC CASTFRGSREATF TRBJ1-2 TRBV19 few .
TGTGCCAGCAGTTCAAGGCGTTCTCTCAGCAGCGGTGAAAAACTGTTTTTT CASSSRRSLSSGEKLFF TRBJ1-4 TRBV7-2 few .
TGTGCCTGGAGTTCCCAGGCTGCCTACGAGCAGTACTTC CAWSSQAAYEQYF TRBJ2-7 TRBV30 . .
TGCAGTGCTAGAGACGGGGCTCCCCAGTACTTC CSARDGAPQYF TRBJ2-5 TRBV20-1 . .
TGTGCCAGCAGTGGGGAGGGGCTAGGGGCCCAGTACTTC CASSGEGLGAQYF TRBJ2-5 TRBV25-1 . TRBD2
TGTGCCATCAGTGATAAGGACAGGGCCACCGGGGAGCTGTTTTTT CAISDKDRATGELFF TRBJ2-2 TRBV10-3 . TRBD1
TGTGCCAGCAGCCCCCAAAAAGAGACCCAGTACTTC CASSPQKETQYF TRBJ2-5 TRBV3-1 few .
TGTGCCAGCAGCTTCCAATCTAGTGGCAATCAGCCCCAGCATTTT CASSFQSSGNQPQHF TRBJ1-5 TRBV7-2 few .
TGTGCCAGCTCCCTCACACAGGACCCCTATGGCTACACCTTC CASSLTQDPYGYTF TRBJ1-2 TRBV6-2/TRBV6-3 . .
TGCGCCAGCAGCCAAGTAACAGGGGGCCTCGGGGAGCTGTTTTTT CASSQVTGGLGELFF TRBJ2-2 TRBV4-1 . TRBD1
TGTGCCAGTCGTACTTTGTACGAGCAGTACTTC CASRTLYEQYF TRBJ2-7 TRBV27 few .
TGTGCCAGCAGCTCCAACAGGGGATCCTCCGGGGATCAGCCCCAGCATTTT CASSSNRGSSGDQPQHF TRBJ1-5 TRBV7-2 few TRBD1
TGTGCCAGCAGTGACCTCGGGGCCCTGAATCAGCCCCAGCATTTT CASSDLGALNQPQHF TRBJ1-5 TRBV6-2/TRBV6-3 . .
TGCAGTGCTAGGGCTAGCGGGGGTCTAGCCAAAAACATTCAGTACTTC CSARASGGLAKNIQYF TRBJ2-4 TRBV20-1 many TRBD2
TGCAGTGCTAGAGATTTTTCTGGTAGCACGAACACCGGGGAGCTGTTTTTT CSARDFSGSTNTGELFF TRBJ2-2 TRBV20-1 . .
TGCAGTGCCAGATATTTGTCCGGGATAAGCTCCTACGAGCAGTACTTC CSARYLSGISSYEQYF TRBJ2-7 TRBV20-1 . .
TGCGCCAGCAGCCAAGATCGCGTATACAATGAGCAGTTCTTC CASSQDRVYNEQFF TRBJ2-1 TRBV4-3 many .
TGTGCCAGCAGCGCAGGACAGGGCGATGGCTACACCTTC CASSAGQGDGYTF TRBJ1-2 TRBV7-9 few TRBD1
TGTGCCAGCGGAAGACTAGACGGAAACACTGAAGCTTTCTTT CASGRLDGNTEAFF TRBJ1-1 TRBV27 few .
TGCAGCGTTAGACAGGGCACTCAGCCCCAGCATTTT CSVRQGTQPQHF TRBJ1-5 TRBV29-1 few TRBD1
TGTGCCAGCTCATCGGGGAACTCTGGAAACACCATATATTTT CASSSGNSGNTIYF TRBJ1-3 TRBV18 few .
TGCAGTGCCAGCCCGGGCGAGACCCAGTACTTC CSASPGETQYF TRBJ2-5 TRBV20-1 few .
TGTGCCAGCAGCTCGCACGGGGGTCCCCAGGGGAATGAGCAGTTCTTC CASSSHGGPQGNEQFF TRBJ2-1 TRBV11-2 few .
TGCAGTGCTAGAGATCCGGCGCGGGATGAGCAGTTCTTC CSARDPARDEQFF TRBJ2-1 TRBV20-1 . .
TGTGCCAGCAGTTTACCGCAGTCCGGGGTCTACGAGCAGTACTTC CASSLPQSGVYEQYF TRBJ2-7 TRBV12-3/TRBV12-4 few .
TGCGCCAGCAGGCACACAGATACGCAGTATTTT CASRHTDTQYF TRBJ2-3 TRBV5-1 few .
TGCAGTGCTAGAGCACCGGGACAGGGGGGTTCACCCCTCCACTTT CSARAPGQGGSPLHF TRBJ1-6 TRBV20-1 . TRBD1